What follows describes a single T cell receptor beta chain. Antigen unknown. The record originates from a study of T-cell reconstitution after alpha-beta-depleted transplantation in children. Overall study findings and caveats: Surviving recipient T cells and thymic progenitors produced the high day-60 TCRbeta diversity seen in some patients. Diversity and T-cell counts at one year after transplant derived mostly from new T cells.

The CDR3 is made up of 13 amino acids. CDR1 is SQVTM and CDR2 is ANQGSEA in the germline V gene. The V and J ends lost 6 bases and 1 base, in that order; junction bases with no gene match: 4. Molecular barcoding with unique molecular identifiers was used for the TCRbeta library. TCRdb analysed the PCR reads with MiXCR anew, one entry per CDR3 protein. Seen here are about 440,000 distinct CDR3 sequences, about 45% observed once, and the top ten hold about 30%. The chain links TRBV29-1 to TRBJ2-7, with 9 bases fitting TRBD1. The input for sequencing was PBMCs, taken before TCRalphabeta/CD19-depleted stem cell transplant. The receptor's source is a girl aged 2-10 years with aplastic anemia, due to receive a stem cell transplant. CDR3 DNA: TGCAGCGTCTCGGGACAGGGATCCTACGAGCAGTACTTC. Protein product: CSVSGQGSYEQYF.